This T cell receptor (beta chain) was observed in a study of a mutant IDH1 vaccine in newly diagnosed glioma. Study details: Most patients had received both radiotherapy and temozolomide, the prior options being radiotherapy, temozolomide, or both. Study conclusions and caveats: Among all patients, vaccine-induced immune responses occurred in 93.3%.

Generated by immunoSEQ multiplex PCR, the TCRdb table keeps only in-frame clones and is missing some. The sample has under 65,000 clones; approximately 80% are singletons. Regarding this clone: Its specificity is unknown.

V shed 4 bases and J shed 4 bases, with 10 bases lying between them. The CDR3 contains 12 residues. Germline V gives CDR1 SQVTM, CDR2 ANQGSEA. The time point here: baseline, week 1 (first vaccination visit). As for treatment: pre-vaccination baseline after standard-of-care therapy. Newly diagnosed WHO grade 3 or 4 IDH1-mutant, ATRX-lost astrocytomas were identified in the donors. Sequencing was performed on PBMCs, taken from a glioma patient treated with radiotherapy, temozolomide or both. The sequence was collected from a man in his late teens or twenties with glioma. V usage is TRBV29-1 and J usage is TRBJ1-2; tentative D call: TRBD1 (5 bases). In DNA, the CDR3 is TGCAGCGTTGTCATAGGGGCCTATGGCTACACCTTC. Residues: CSVVIGAYGYTF.